This T cell receptor beta chain comes out of a study of blood T cell repertoires in COVID-19. Which cohort a participant joined came from the clinical history participants gave. Per the study methods: Researchers report that nucleated cell counts were estimated from reference gene primer amplification. This table comes from immunoSEQ multiplex PCR, and its TCRdb copy is limited to in-frame clones, with some not included. The D gene and trimming were derived from the DNA, and the V and J assignments and clone size from that table. The repertoire consists of around 220,000 clones, with 88% occurring once and the leading ten covering 14% to 15%. The V gene's germline CDR1 is SGDLS and CDR2 YYNGEE. This CDR3 has 14 residues. V dropped 2 bases and J dropped 2 bases, with 8 bases sitting between them.

Sequencing was done on a sample of PBMCs or T cells enriched from blood (not recorded which). The chain links TRBV9 to TRBJ1-5; the D gene is possibly TRBD1 (6 bases). The clonotype comes from a woman between 50 and 59 years old with acute COVID-19. CDR3 coding DNA: TGTGCCAGCAGCGTCAGGGGAGGCAATCAGCCCCAGCATTTT. Translated, it gives CASSVRGGNQPQHF.